The 32 T cell receptor beta chains presented below share a single source sample, sequenced in a study of T cell responses to AZD1222 COVID-19 vaccine. The method was immunoSEQ multiplex PCR; TCRdb's version includes in-frame clones alone and lacks a portion of them. Among about 120,000 clones, about 90% were seen once, and the ten largest hold roughly 2.7%. The specimen was peripheral blood, collected 28 days after the second AZD1222 dose. The receptors here all came from an adult who received the AZD1222 COVID-19 vaccine.

The J gene is TRBJ1-1, the V gene TRBV9; 9 positions agree with TRBD1. The junction had 8 bases not matched to a gene; V was cut back by 4 bases and J by 10 bases. This CDR3 contains 13 residues. Germline V lookup: CDR1 SGDLS, CDR2 YYNGEE. CDR3 DNA: TGTGCCAGCAGCCCCCGTCCGGACAGGGGAGCTTTCTTT. It codes for CASSPRPDRGAFF.

The chain has TRBV19 and TRBJ1-6; the D is unclear. CDR1 is LNHDA and CDR2 is SQIVND in the germline V gene (reference sequence). The CDR3 is 14 residues long. V was trimmed by 0 bases and J by 7 bases, leaving 7 bases between them. This chain's CDR3 is CASSIEVVNSPLHF. The CDR3 DNA is TGTGCCAGTAGTATAGAAGTCGTGAATTCACCCCTCCACTTT.

The V and J genes are TRBV7-2 and TRBJ2-1, with 12 nucleotides matching TRBD2. The junction had 1 base not matched to a gene; V was cut back by 3 bases and J by 4 bases. The germline CDR1 and CDR2 sequences are SGHTA and FQGNSA. This CDR3 has 15 amino acids. DNA for the CDR3: TGTGCCAGCAGCTTCACTAGCGGGGGGTACAATGAGCAGTTCTTC. The encoded protein is CASSFTSGGYNEQFF.

V is TRBV7-2 and J is TRBJ1-1; TRBD1 might be the D (5 bases). The V end was cut by 5 bases, the J end by 5 bases, with 15 bases between. Germline V gene data show CDR1 as SGHTA and CDR2 as FQGNSA. The CDR3 runs to 14 residues. In DNA form, the CDR3 reads TGTGCCAGCAGCCTTCTAGGCAAGGGGACTGAAGCTTTCTTT. Protein sequence: CASSLLGKGTEAFF.

The gene calls are TRBV6-4 and TRBJ1-2; D ambiguous. The CDR3 extends over 15 amino acids. Trimming took 2 bases from V and 8 from J, leaving 18 bases between them. CDR1 and CDR2 (germline): MRHNA, SNTAGT. CDR3 amino acids: CASSDGNRGSWGYTF. CDR3 in DNA: TGTGCCAGCAGTGACGGAAATCGGGGATCGTGGGGCTACACCTTC.

The J gene is TRBJ2-3, the V gene TRBV9; D is unclear. The V gene's germline CDR1 is SGDLS and CDR2 YYNGEE. The CDR3 is 13 amino acids. The V end was cut by 2 bases, the J end by 2 bases, with 6 bases between. CDR3 protein: CASSVPSTDTQYF. The CDR3 DNA reads as TGTGCCAGCAGCGTTCCGTCCACAGATACGCAGTATTTT.

The chain has TRBV28 and TRBJ1-3; D is uncertain. Trimming shortened V by 3 bases and J by 4 bases, and 10 bases separated the two germline ends. The germline V gene has CDR1 MDHEN and CDR2 SYDVKM. The CDR3 is 14 amino acids. CDR3 region: CASSFPARGNTIYF. The CDR3 nucleotides are TGTGCCAGCAGTTTCCCCGCCAGGGGAAACACCATATATTTT.

V gene TRBV6-5 combines with J gene TRBJ2-1; D remains unclear. From germline, CDR1 is MNHEY and CDR2 SVGAGI. Trimming stripped 8 bases from V and 7 bases from J, with 6 bases between. This CDR3 spans 10 amino acids. CDR3 sequence (DNA): TGTGCCAGCCGAGTTAATGAGCAGTTCTTC. Translation gives CASRVNEQFF.

This clone has a single count. This sequence joins TRBV11-2 and TRBJ1-4, with D uncertain. The germline CDR1 and CDR2 sequences are SGHAT and FQNNGV. The ends were cut back, 5 bases at V and 2 bases at J, with 15 bases in the middle. The CDR3 is 16 residues long. DNA of the CDR3: TGTGCCAGCAGCATCAATCCGGGAACTACTAATGAAAAACTGTTTTTT. It yields the protein CASSINPGTTNEKLFF.

This clone appeared a single time. The J gene is TRBJ2-1, the V gene TRBV4-1, with TRBD2 identical over 11 bases. The V gene's germline CDR1 is MGHRA and CDR2 YSYEKL. The CDR3 length is 16 residues. J was trimmed by 3 bases and V by 1 base; bases with no gene match: 2. The CDR3 DNA sequence: TGCGCCAGCAGCCAAGGACTAGCGGGGATCTACAATGAGCAGTTCTTC. It is translated as CASSQGLAGIYNEQFF.

V usage is TRBV18 and J usage is TRBJ2-3, with TRBD1 matching over 7 bases. Trimming cost V 0 bases and J 1 base; bases outside gene matches: 1. The CDR3 is 15 amino acids. CDR1 is KGHSH, CDR2 LQKENI, per germline. The CDR3 DNA follows: TGTGCCAGCTCACCACCCGGGACAGGCACAGATACGCAGTATTTT. Translation: CASSPPGTGTDTQYF.

The chain recombines TRBV14 with TRBJ1-5; possible D gene TRBD1, 5 bases. The CDR3 loop spans 18 amino acids. Per germline, CDR1 SGHDN and CDR2 FVKESK. V dropped 3 bases and J dropped 0 bases, with 18 bases sitting between them. CDR3 bases: TGTGCCAGCAGCCAGATGAGCTCAGGGCGCTTTAGCAATCAGCCCCAGCATTTT. This gives the protein CASSQMSSGRFSNQPQHF.

The chain joins TRBV7-2 to TRBJ2-1, with D uncertain. The CDR3 is made up of 11 amino acids. The germline CDR1 and CDR2 sequences are SGHTA and FQGNSA. V lost 4 bases to trimming and J lost 6 bases, with 4 bases between them. CDR3 amino acids: CASSSGNEQFF. CDR3 sequence (DNA): TGTGCCAGCAGCTCTGGCAATGAGCAGTTCTTC.

The V call is TRBV6-5, the J call TRBJ1-2; possibly TRBD1 for D (5 bases). This CDR3 is built from 13 residues. V was shortened by 2 bases and J by 4 bases, with 8 bases between the two germline ends. CDR1 is MNHEY, CDR2 SVGAGI, per germline. The CDR3 spells CASSYRDSYGYTF. The CDR3 DNA reads as TGTGCCAGCAGTTACCGGGACTCCTATGGCTACACCTTC.

This clone was recorded once. J is TRBJ1-2 and V is TRBV29-1, with no clear D. This CDR3 has 16 amino acids. With 0 bases removed from V and 5 bases from J, the gap between germline ends came to 19 bases. CDR1 SQVTM and CDR2 ANQGSEA come from the germline V gene. This chain's CDR3 is CSVEDPERARGYGYTF. CDR3 DNA sequence: TGCAGCGTTGAAGATCCGGAGAGGGCGCGGGGTTATGGCTACACCTTC.

The CDR3 loop is CASSQGRQGWEQYF. The CDR3 DNA reads as TGTGCCAGCAGCCAAGGCCGACAGGGTTGGGAGCAGTACTTC. The J gene is TRBJ2-7, the V gene TRBV3-1 (or the pseudogene TRBV3-2), with TRBD1 matching over 7 bases. Per the germline V gene, CDR1 is LGHDT and CDR2 is YNNKEL (reference sequence). Losses at the gene ends were 1 base for V and 7 bases for J; bases not matched to a gene: 7. The CDR3 runs to 14 residues.

This chain connects TRBV27 to TRBJ2-7, with D possibly called TRBD1 or TRBD2 (6 bases each). The germline CDR1 and CDR2 sequences are MNHEY and SMNVEV (reference sequence). The CDR3 extends over 21 amino acids. V was clipped by 3 bases and J by 0 bases, with 30 bases between them. The CDR3 region has the DNA TGTGCCAGCAGTTTTAAGAGGGGGGCCTTTTCATCTTTTACTACCTCCTACGAGCAGTACTTC. Translation gives CASSFKRGAFSSFTTSYEQYF.

The sample holds one count of this clone. The rearrangement links TRBV19 to TRBJ1-1; D is uncertain. This CDR3 comprises 13 residues. The ends were cut back, 8 bases at V and 1 base at J, with 11 bases in the middle. Germline V gives CDR1 LNHDA, CDR2 SQIVND (reference sequence). The CDR3 region is CASLSKRNTEAFF. In nucleotides, the CDR3 is TGTGCCAGTTTAAGTAAGCGGAACACTGAAGCTTTCTTT.

The table lists this clone with a count of one. Distinct nucleotide sequences in the sample also encode this CDR3. The rearrangement links TRBV30 to TRBJ1-2; D gene unclear. Deletions cut 2 bases from V and 5 bases from J, with 6 bases between. The germline V gene encodes CDR1 GTSNPN and CDR2 SVGIG (reference sequence). The CDR3 has 11 amino acids. The CDR3 nucleotides read TGTGCCTGGAGTAGACGTTATGGCTACACCTTC. Translated: CAWSRRYGYTF.

The chain recombines TRBV20-1 with TRBJ1-5; D gene unclear. Germline lookup yields CDR1 DFQATT and CDR2 SNEGSKA (reference sequence). The CDR3 is 10 amino acids. V was pared by 3 bases and J by 4 bases, with 1 base between. The CDR3 sequence: CSASNQPQHF. In nucleotides, the CDR3 is TGCAGTGCTAGTAATCAGCCCCAGCATTTT.

The chain recombines TRBV6-5 with TRBJ1-6; possibly TRBD1 for D (5 bases). CDR1 MNHEY and CDR2 SVGAGI come from the germline V gene. The CDR3 totals 15 residues. Trimming removed 5 bases from V and 6 bases from J, with 14 bases in between. The CDR3 is CASSTTTALNSPLHF. CDR3 DNA: TGTGCCAGCAGTACCACGACAGCCCTTAATTCACCCCTCCACTTT.

V gene TRBV6-5 combines with J gene TRBJ1-5, with no clear D. Germline V gives CDR1 MNHEY, CDR2 SVGAGI. The V and J ends lost 6 bases and 11 bases respectively, with 17 bases between them. The CDR3 sequence is 13 residues long. As DNA, the CDR3 is TGTGCCAGCAGCCCCCGGGGAGGGCTGTCCCAGCATTTT. Encoded protein: CASSPRGGLSQHF.

This chain uses TRBV27 with TRBJ2-7; no firm D call. The V gene's germline CDR1 is MNHEY and CDR2 SMNVEV (reference sequence). The germline V and J ends were trimmed by 4 bases and 0 bases, with 10 bases remaining between them. This CDR3 is 14 amino acids long. In DNA form, the CDR3 reads TGTGCCAGCAGTTCTACAGAAAGCTCCTACGAGCAGTACTTC. Its protein is CASSSTESSYEQYF.

This rearrangement joins TRBV18 to TRBJ1-5, with a tentative D call TRBD1 (5 bases). The CDR3 extends over 16 amino acids. Deletions cut 1 base from V and 6 bases from J, with 16 bases between. CDR1 is KGHSH and CDR2 is LQKENI in the germline V gene. In DNA form, the CDR3 reads TGTGCCAGCTCACCACTCGGCGGGCAGGGTACTCAGCCCCAGCATTTT. This gives the protein CASSPLGGQGTQPQHF.

This clone was detected only a few times. The J gene is TRBJ1-3, the V gene TRBV19, with TRBD1 as a possible D gene (6 bases). V lost 7 bases and J 1 base, leaving 17 bases between the germline ends. Germline values: CDR1 LNHDA, CDR2 SQIVND (reference sequence). CDR3 length equals 16 residues. CDR3 protein: CASNTPGTRSGNTIYF. Written as DNA, the CDR3 is TGTGCCAGTAATACTCCTGGGACACGATCTGGAAACACCATATATTTT.

The chain employs TRBV7-9 and TRBJ2-1; 7 bases fit TRBD2. The trim removed 5 bases at V and 5 bases at J, leaving 9 bases unmatched. The CDR3 has 15 residues. The germline CDR1 and CDR2 sequences are SEHNR and FQNEAQ (reference sequence). As DNA, the CDR3 is TGTGCCAGCAGCCTCCGGGAGGCGGGGCACAATGAGCAGTTCTTC. Translated: CASSLREAGHNEQFF. The full variable domain, completed using reference TRBV7-9 and TRBJ2-1, is DTGVSQNPRHKITKRGQNVTFRCDPISEHNRLYWYRQTLGQGPEFLTYFQNEAQLEKSRLLSDRFSAERPKGSFSTLEIQRTEQGDSAMYLCASSLREAGHNEQFFGPGTRLTVL.

The chain has TRBV28 and TRBJ2-4; 12 nucleotides line up with TRBD2. CDR1 MDHEN and CDR2 SYDVKM come from the germline V gene. CDR3 size: 15 residues. The V and J ends lost 5 bases and 4 bases, in that order; junction bases with no gene match: 3. The DNA of the CDR3 is TGTGCCAGCAGTAAGCTAGCGGGGGGGAAAAACATTCAGTACTTC. The encoded protein is CASSKLAGGKNIQYF.

The chain uses TRBV3-1 (or the pseudogene TRBV3-2) and TRBJ1-3; no definite D call. The CDR3 consists of 11 residues. Germline V gene lookup returns CDR1 LGHDT and CDR2 YNNKEL (reference sequence). Trimming left V 5 bases short and J 4 bases short, with 3 bases between. CDR3 nucleotides: TGTGCCAGCAGCTTAGGAAACACCATATATTTT. This translates into CASSLGNTIYF.

Regarding this clone: Distinct nucleotide sequences in the sample also encode this CDR3. This sequence joins TRBV6-2 or TRBV6-3 and TRBJ1-1, with a possible D match to TRBD1 (6 bases). The CDR3 covers 16 residues. Germline V gene lookup returns CDR1 MNHEY and CDR2 SVGEGT. V lost 2 bases and J 1 base, leaving 14 bases between the germline ends. As DNA, the CDR3 is TGTGCCAGCAGTTACCCCCCAGGGGCGAGGAACACTGAAGCTTTCTTT. This translates into CASSYPPGARNTEAFF.

V and J are TRBV7-3 and TRBJ1-2, with TRBD1 as a possible D gene (6 bases). Germline assignment: CDR1 SGHTA and CDR2 FQGTGA. V was cut by 5 bases and J by 4 bases, with 11 bases left in between. The CDR3 totals 13 residues. The CDR3 sequence is CASSLQGFYGYTF. The CDR3 coding sequence is TGTGCCAGCAGCCTACAGGGCTTCTATGGCTACACCTTC.

This clone has just one count. The gene calls are TRBV5-5 and TRBJ1-1, with D tentatively TRBD1 (5 bases). Germline V gene data show CDR1 as SGHKS and CDR2 as YYEKEE (reference sequence). The V end lost 3 bases, the J end lost 4 bases, and 16 bases lay between the germline ends. The length of the CDR3 is 15 residues. CDR3 residues: CASSYLPGFVTEAFF. CDR3 DNA: TGTGCCAGCAGCTACCTCCCAGGGTTTGTCACTGAAGCTTTCTTT.

A single count supports this clone. The chain is built from TRBV6-5 and TRBJ2-3; D is undetermined. The V gene's germline CDR1 is MNHEY and CDR2 SVGAGI. This CDR3 has 15 residues. Trimming took 6 bases from V and 0 from J, leaving 13 bases between them. In nucleotides, the CDR3 is TGTGCCAGCAGGCCCTTTTTCACTAGCACAGATACGCAGTATTTT. Its protein is CASRPFFTSTDTQYF.